This TCR beta chain was recovered during a study of T cell clonality in common variable immunodeficiency. The repertoire was sequenced with immunoSEQ multiplex PCR; TCRdb's copy has only in-frame clones and lacks some. The specimen has some 50,000 clones, none found just once. Germline V gives CDR1 KGHSH, CDR2 LQKENI. The V and J ends lost 0 bases and 2 bases respectively, with 15 bases between them. CDR3 length: 17 amino acids. Study-level results: CVID subjects had higher TCRbeta clonality than healthy controls, most marked in about a third. Patient heterogeneity in the CVID cohort limited correlations between repertoire features and clinical complications. In common variable immunodeficiency, TCR beta chains reportedly carried fewer deletions and N-nucleotide insertions.

Patients and controls were mostly of Caucasian heritage. This clone occurred many times. Its antigen is unidentified. The read ends 3 residues early relative to the CDR3; the germline J gene fills the gap. Sequenced: peripheral blood mononuclear cells. This sequence joins TRBV18 and TRBJ2-3, with D unclear. This clonotype was obtained from a person aged 18 to 75 in good health. Incomplete CDR3 DNA: TGTGCCAGCTCACCACCGGGCTATCTAACTTTCACAGATACG. As protein: CASSPPGYLTFTDT. The whole CDR3 sequence reads CASSPPGYLTFTDTQYF.